This TCR beta chain appears in the sequencing data of a study of early T cells in non-severe SARS-CoV-2 infection. In the study overall: Alpha and beta chains were unpaired, from unsorted whole-blood bulk RNA. Overall study findings and caveats: Anti-spike CD8 responses were favored by VDJdb matching, which missed private and CD4 specificities.

In the library, individual cDNA molecules carried attached unique molecular identifiers. A single record per CDR3 protein comes from TCRdb applying MiXCR to the 5' RACE reads. This table holds around 19,000 distinct CDR3 sequences, approximately 6.1% found once. This clonotype was detected only a few times. As yet, its antigen is unknown. This receptor was obtained from an adult who was a healthcare worker with PCR-confirmed SARS-CoV-2 infection or an uninfected control (not recorded which). Material: whole blood.

CDR3 protein: CASSFRTSGGEQYF. DNA for the CDR3: TGTGCCAGCAGCTTTAGGACTAGCGGGGGCGAGCAGTACTTC. The rearrangement uses TRBV7-2 and TRBJ2-7; 13 positions match TRBD2. The CDR3 contains 14 residues. In germline, CDR1 is SGHTA, CDR2 FQGNSA. V shed 3 bases and J 6 bases; nucleotides not matched to a gene: 2. Filled out from reference TRBV7-2 and TRBJ2-7, the complete variable domain reads GAGVSQSPSNKVTEKGKDVELRCDPISGHTALYWYRQSLGQGLEFLIYFQGNSAPDKSGLPSDRFSAERTGGSVSTLTIQRTQQEDSAVYLCASSFRTSGGEQYFGPGTRLTVT.